Here is one TCR beta chain with its context. This sample is drawn from a study of blood T cell repertoires in COVID-19. Participants came from around 25 US areas, aged about 18 to 89 years. CDR1 and CDR2 (germline): SNHLY, FYNNEI. The CDR3 has 15 residues. Trimming took 6 bases from V and 3 from J; bases not matched to a gene: 8. Data came from immunoSEQ multiplex PCR; TCRdb stores just in-frame clones and leaves some out. The repertoire holds 270,000 or so clones, with around 88% as singletons. V is TRBV2 and J is TRBJ2-3; 8 bases are shared with TRBD1. The receptor was isolated from a middle-aged woman with acute COVID-19. Source material: PBMCs or T cells enriched from blood (not recorded which). Here the CDR3 DNA reads TGTGCCAGCAGCACTGACAGGGGAGGTACAGATACGCAGTATTTT. Amino acid sequence: CASSTDRGGTDTQYF.